This T cell receptor (beta chain) was recovered during a study of spatial heterogeneity in lung cancer. Overall study results and limits: Intratumoral expanded alpha and beta TCR counts were found to track tumor mutation counts.

Comment on this clonotype: Its antigen is unidentified.

TCRdb called the 5' RACE reads again in MiXCR, with one record for every CDR3 protein. The sample holds tens of thousands of distinct CDR3 sequences, 15% seen once. Sample time point: sample taken at primary tumor resection. Specimen: lung tumor tissue, collected at surgery. The TCR originated in a female donor with early-stage non-small cell lung cancer.

The CDR3 DNA reads as TGTGCCACCCAAAGCCTAGGGACAGCTGGGGCCAACGTCCTGACTTTC. This sequence encodes CATQSLGTAGANVLTF. This chain links TRBV6-5 with TRBJ2-6, with TRBD1 matching 7 bases. CDR1 is MNHEY and CDR2 is SVGAGI in the germline V gene. This CDR3 comprises 16 residues. V gave up 10 bases and J gave up 2 bases; unmatched junction bases: 11.